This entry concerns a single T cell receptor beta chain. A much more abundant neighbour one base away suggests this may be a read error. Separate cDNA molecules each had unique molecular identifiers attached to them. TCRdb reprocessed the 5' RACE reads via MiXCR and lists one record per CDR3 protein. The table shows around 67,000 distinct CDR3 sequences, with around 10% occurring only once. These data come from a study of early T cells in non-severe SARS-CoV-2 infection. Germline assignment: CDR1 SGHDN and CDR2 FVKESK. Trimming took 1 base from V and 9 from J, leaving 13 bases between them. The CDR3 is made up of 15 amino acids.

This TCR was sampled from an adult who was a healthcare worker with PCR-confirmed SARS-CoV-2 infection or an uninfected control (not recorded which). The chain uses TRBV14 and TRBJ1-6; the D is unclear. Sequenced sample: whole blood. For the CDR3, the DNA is TGTGCCAGCAGCCAAGGCCGGATAGCGGGTTCACCCCTCCACTTT. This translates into CASSQGRIAGSPLHF.